Listed here are 29 T cell receptor beta chains from one sample, sequenced in a study of cytomegalovirus exposure and HLA in healthy donors. With 60 Vbeta and 13 Jbeta primers, the PCR was carried out. Generated by immunoSEQ multiplex PCR, the TCRdb table keeps only in-frame clones and is missing some. The table records around 180,000 clones, roughly four fifths of them present only once. Sequencing was carried out using PBMCs. These TCRs come from a young man in good health and CMV-seronegative.

V gene TRBV19 combines with J gene TRBJ1-5; a possible D gene is TRBD1 (5 bases). The CDR3 has 17 residues. Germline CDR1 reads LNHDA; CDR2 reads SQIVND (reference sequence). Trimming took off 3 bases at V and 0 bases at J, with 15 bases between the two ends. The CDR3 spells CASSIGGGRYSNQPQHF. In DNA form, the CDR3 reads TGTGCCAGTAGTATCGGGGGGGGGAGGTATAGCAATCAGCCCCAGCATTTT. The whole variable domain, filled in from reference TRBV19 and TRBJ1-5, reads DGGITQSPKYLFRKEGQNVTLSCEQNLNHDAMYWYRQDPGQGLRLIYYSQIVNDFQKGDIAEGYSVSREKKESFPLTVTSAQKNPTAFYLCASSIGGGRYSNQPQHFGDGTRLSIL.

The table lists this clone with a few counts. The chain has TRBV4-3 and TRBJ2-7, with TRBD2 matching over 15 bases. Germline CDR1 reads LGHNA; CDR2 reads YSLEER. J gave up 5 bases and V 4 bases, and 9 bases lay outside the gene matches. There are 17 residues in the CDR3. CDR3 residues: CASSRTSGGAMLDEQYF. The DNA for the CDR3 is TGCGCCAGCAGCCGGACTAGCGGGGGGGCTATGTTGGACGAGCAGTACTTC.

The genes are TRBV4-2 and TRBJ2-1; TRBD2 matches 10 bases. The V segment lost 4 bases and the J segment 9 bases; nucleotides outside the gene matches: 9. The germline CDR1 and CDR2 sequences are LGHNA and YNFKEQ. The CDR3 totals 15 residues. The CDR3 is CASSLQREGRSEQFF. DNA for the CDR3: TGTGCCAGCAGCCTGCAGCGGGAGGGCCGTAGTGAGCAGTTCTTC.

This chain connects TRBV4-1 to TRBJ2-3; 12 nucleotides agree with TRBD2. CDR1 MGHRA and CDR2 YSYEKL come from the germline V gene. V was clipped by 3 bases and J by 3 bases; unmatched bases: 10. The CDR3 totals 18 residues. CDR3 sequence (DNA): TGCGCCAGCAGCCATCGTCCCCCGACTAGCGGGGGAACAGATACGCAGTATTTT. Encoded protein: CASSHRPPTSGGTDTQYF.

This clone has just a few counts. The J gene is TRBJ2-1, the V gene TRBV28, with 13 bases fitting TRBD2. This CDR3 region has 18 residues. CDR1 is MDHEN, CDR2 SYDVKM, per germline. J was trimmed by 4 bases and V by 2 bases; bases with no gene match: 8. The CDR3 here is CASSLTSGRAFKYNEQFF. The CDR3 DNA sequence: TGTGCCAGCAGTTTAACTAGCGGGAGGGCCTTTAAATACAATGAGCAGTTCTTC. The whole variable domain, remainder taken from reference TRBV28 and TRBJ2-1, is DVKVTQSSRYLVKRTGEKVFLECVQDMDHENMFWYRQDPGLGLRLIYFSYDVKMKEKGDIPEGYSVSREKKERFSLILESASTNQTSMYLCASSLTSGRAFKYNEQFFGPGTRLTVL.

V usage is TRBV6-1 and J usage is TRBJ1-2; no reliable D call. Germline V lookup: CDR1 MNHNS, CDR2 SASEGT. The CDR3 runs to 13 residues. V was trimmed by 2 bases and J by 6 bases, leaving 10 bases between them. The CDR3 DNA sequence: TGTGCCAGCAGTGAAATGAGCGGGAATGGCTACACCTTC. Encoded protein: CASSEMSGNGYTF.

The rearrangement joins TRBV29-1 to TRBJ1-1, with no clear D. Trimming removed 6 bases from V and 3 bases from J, with 8 bases in between. Germline CDR1 and CDR2: SQVTM and ANQGSEA. The CDR3 sequence is 11 residues long. CDR3 coding DNA: TGCAGCGTCCAACGGGACACTGAAGCTTTCTTT. Translation gives CSVQRDTEAFF.

V and J are TRBV13 and TRBJ1-1, with a weak D call TRBD1 (6 bases). This CDR3 has 13 residues. Between the trimmed V and J ends, which lost 5 bases and 2 bases, there was a span of 9 bases. Germline values: CDR1 PRHDT, CDR2 FYEKMQ (reference sequence). CDR3 in DNA: TGTGCCAGCAGCAGCAGGGGTAACACTGAAGCTTTCTTT. Encoded protein: CASSSRGNTEAFF. The whole variable domain, filled in from reference TRBV13 and TRBJ1-1, reads AAGVIQSPRHLIKEKRETATLKCYPIPRHDTVYWYQQGPGQDPQFLISFYEKMQSDKGSIPDRFSAQQFSDYHSELNMSSLELGDSALYFCASSSRGNTEAFFGQGTRLTVV.

The gene calls are TRBV10-3 and TRBJ2-5; 11 bases are a match to TRBD2. With V trimmed by 7 bases and J by 5 bases, 3 bases remained unmatched. CDR1 and CDR2 (germline): ENHRY, SYGVKD. The CDR3 covers 13 residues. CDR3 coding DNA: TGTGCCATCAATAGCGGGAGGGGGGAGACCCAGTACTTC. It encodes CAINSGRGETQYF.

This clone was seen only once. This chain connects TRBV19 to TRBJ1-2; D not resolved. V was cut by 9 bases and J by 0 bases, with 17 bases left in between. Germline values: CDR1 LNHDA, CDR2 SQIVND (reference sequence). This CDR3 has 15 amino acids. The CDR3 coding sequence is TGTGCCAGCCTCTCATTCTGGGAGACTAACTATGGCTACACCTTC. Protein product: CASLSFWETNYGYTF.

This clone was counted between two and nine times. The CDR3 spells CASSLGLGEDYGYTF. As DNA, the CDR3 is TGTGCCAGTAGCCTAGGCTTGGGGGAGGACTATGGCTACACCTTC. The V gene is TRBV19, the J gene TRBJ1-2; the D gene is possibly TRBD1 (5 bases). The germline CDR1 and CDR2 sequences are LNHDA and SQIVND (reference sequence). V lost 6 bases to trimming and J lost 3 bases, with 17 bases between them. The CDR3 consists of 15 residues.

This sequence joins TRBV7-2 and TRBJ1-5; a possible D gene is TRBD1 (5 bases). V lost 2 bases to trimming and J lost 4 bases, with 12 bases between them. The germline CDR1 and CDR2 sequences are SGHTA and FQGNSA. The CDR3 is 15 amino acids. CDR3 sequence reads: CASSLQRGGNQPQHF. The DNA for the CDR3 is TGTGCCAGCAGCTTACAGAGGGGAGGGAATCAGCCCCAGCATTTT.

CDR3 nucleotide sequence: TGTGCCAGCAGGCAGGGGAGCCCCTACGAGCAGTACTTC. The encoded protein is CASRQGSPYEQYF. The chain combines TRBV28 with TRBJ2-7; tentatively, D is TRBD1 (6 bases). V shed 6 bases and J shed 2 bases, with 11 bases lying between them. CDR1 MDHEN and CDR2 SYDVKM come from the germline V gene. The CDR3 contains 13 residues.

V usage is TRBV6-6 and J usage is TRBJ2-7, with 8 nucleotides matching TRBD1. The CDR3 runs 14 residues. The V gene's germline CDR1 is MNHNY and CDR2 SVGAGI (reference sequence). V was clipped by 3 bases and J by 3 bases; unmatched bases: 4. The CDR3 coding sequence is TGTGCCAGCAGTTATGGGACAGGCAACTACGAGCAGTACTTC. Translating it yields CASSYGTGNYEQYF.

This rearrangement joins TRBV30 to TRBJ1-1, with 9 bases identical to TRBD1. This CDR3 contains 15 residues. V gave up 2 bases and J gave up 6 bases; unmatched junction bases: 10. CDR1 GTSNPN and CDR2 SVGIG come from the germline V gene (reference sequence). The CDR3 DNA is TGTGCCTGGAGTATTGGGACAGGGATGTACTCTGAAGCTTTCTTT. Protein product: CAWSIGTGMYSEAFF.

This clone has just a few counts. This chain links TRBV4-1 with TRBJ2-5; 8 bases match TRBD2. The CDR3 is 16 residues long. V shed 4 bases and J 5 bases; nucleotides not matched to a gene: 12. Looked up from germline, CDR1 is MGHRA and CDR2 is YSYEKL. CDR3 loop: CASSLYAAGGQETQYF. DNA for the CDR3: TGCGCCAGCAGCCTCTACGCGGCGGGGGGTCAGGAGACCCAGTACTTC.

The genes are TRBV30 and TRBJ2-7, with TRBD2 identical over 11 bases. The CDR3 covers 18 residues. V trimming: 0 bases; J trimming: 4 bases; junction bases outside the gene matches: 14. Germline V lookup: CDR1 GTSNPN, CDR2 SVGIG (reference sequence). CDR3 amino acids: CAWSVRLAGRFRPYEQYF. The DNA for the CDR3 is TGTGCCTGGAGTGTACGACTAGCGGGGAGGTTTCGGCCTTACGAGCAGTACTTC. Looking up the rest from reference TRBV30 and TRBJ2-7 gives the full variable domain: SQTIHQWPATLVQPVGSPLSLECTVEGTSNPNLYWYRQAAGRGLQLLFYSVGIGQISSEVPQNLSASRPQDRQFILSSKKLLLSDSGFYLCAWSVRLAGRFRPYEQYFGPGTRLTVT.

Notes on this clone: At one end, the junction sequence differs from germline, possibly due to a read error. This chain joins TRBV7-7 and TRBJ2-2, with no clear D. CDR3 length: 14 amino acids. Looked up from germline, CDR1 is SSHAT and CDR2 is FNYEAQ (reference sequence). CDR3 in amino acids: CASSLGLNTGELFF. CDR3 DNA: TGTGCTAGCAGCTTAGGGCTGAACACCGGGGAGCTGTTTTTT. Supplemented by reference TRBV7-7 and TRBJ2-2, the full variable domain reads GAGVSQSPRYKVTKRGQDVTLRCDPISSHATLYWYQQALGQGPEFLTYFNYEAQPDKSGLPSDRFSAERPEGSISTLTIQRTEQRDSAMYRCASSLGLNTGELFFGEGSRLTVL.

This chain links TRBV19 with TRBJ2-2; 9 bases fit TRBD1. Germline-derived CDR1 and CDR2 are LNHDA and SQIVND (reference sequence). The CDR3 has 14 amino acids. The CDR3 nucleotides are TGTGCTCCCCTAGGACAGGGGAGGACCGGGGAGCTGTTTTTT. Translated: CAPLGQGRTGELFF.

The chain joins TRBV7-9 to TRBJ1-6; 7 bases fit TRBD1. The V segment lost 1 base and the J segment 7 bases; nucleotides outside the gene matches: 1. The CDR3 has 14 residues. The germline CDR1 and CDR2 sequences are SEHNR and FQNEAQ (reference sequence). CDR3 in amino acids: CASSLEQGNSPLHF. The CDR3 DNA sequence: TGTGCCAGCAGCTTAGAACAGGGGAATTCACCCCTCCACTTT.

This chain joins TRBV2 and TRBJ2-3; D not resolved. The V gene lost 2 bases and the J gene lost 0 bases, with 15 bases spanning the gap. The CDR3 consists of 17 residues. CDR1 is SNHLY and CDR2 is FYNNEI in the germline V gene. CDR3 loop: CASSEFGGTFSTDTQYF. CDR3 sequence (DNA): TGTGCCAGCAGTGAATTCGGCGGAACCTTTAGCACAGATACGCAGTATTTT. The full variable domain, with the rest looked up from reference TRBV2 and TRBJ2-3, is EPEVTQTPSHQVTQMGQEVILRCVPISNHLYFYWYRQILGQKVEFLVSFYNNEISEKSEIFDDQFSVERPDGSNFTLKIRSTKLEDSAMYFCASSEFGGTFSTDTQYFGPGTRLTVL.

The rearrangement uses TRBV6-5 and TRBJ2-1, with 8 positions matching TRBD1. Per germline, CDR1 MNHEY and CDR2 SVGAGI. This CDR3 spans 13 amino acids. V dropped 6 bases and J dropped 6; count of bases not matched to a gene: 4. The CDR3 protein is CASRLDRGNEQFF. The CDR3 nucleotides read TGTGCCAGCAGACTAGACAGGGGCAATGAGCAGTTCTTC.

Concerning this clone: Sequence at one end of the junction differs from germline and may be a read error. The V call is TRBV25-1, the J call TRBJ2-5; 11 bases line up with TRBD1. Germline V gene sequence: CDR1 MGHDK, CDR2 SYGVNS. This CDR3 is 16 amino acids long. This CDR3 reads CASTEVGTGGQETQYF. CDR3 nucleotides: TGTGCCAGCACTGAAGTCGGGACAGGGGGCCAAGAGACCCAGTACTTC.

This clone was picked up a small number of times. The chain joins TRBV4-2 to TRBJ1-3; D gene uncertain. The germline CDR1 and CDR2 sequences are LGHNA and YNFKEQ. V was shortened by 4 bases and J by 0 bases, with 10 bases between the two germline ends. The CDR3 consists of 15 residues. The CDR3 DNA reads as TGTGCCAGCAGCCCGCGACTGTCCTCTGGAAACACCATATATTTT. As protein: CASSPRLSSGNTIYF.

V gene TRBV11-2 combines with J gene TRBJ1-1; no reliable D call. The CDR3 is made up of 17 amino acids. V lost 1 base and J 2 bases, leaving 17 bases between the germline ends. In germline, CDR1 is SGHAT, CDR2 FQNNGV. The CDR3 is CASSLVSWRGPNTEAFF. The CDR3, as DNA: TGTGCCAGCAGCTTAGTAAGTTGGAGAGGCCCCAACACTGAAGCTTTCTTT.

The chain is built from TRBV9 and TRBJ2-1; a possible D gene is TRBD2 (6 bases). This CDR3 has 14 amino acids. V dropped 7 bases and J dropped 3 bases, with 14 bases sitting between them. The germline CDR1 and CDR2 sequences are SGDLS and YYNGEE. CDR3 DNA sequence: TGTGCCAGCGCCCCGGGGGTAATCTACAATGAGCAGTTCTTC. This encodes CASAPGVIYNEQFF.

The rearrangement uses TRBV11-3 and TRBJ1-1; D unresolved. CDR3 length: 13 residues. V was pared by 2 bases and J by 6 bases, with 10 bases between. CDR1 SGHNT and CDR2 YENEEA come from the germline V gene. The CDR3: CASSLLSFPEAFF. The CDR3 nucleotides read TGTGCCAGCAGCTTATTGTCGTTTCCTGAAGCTTTCTTT.

This clone has just one count. The chain combines TRBV15 with TRBJ2-1, with D unclear. V lost 4 bases and J 8 bases, leaving 12 bases between the germline ends. Germline-derived CDR1 and CDR2 are LNHNV and YYDKDF (reference sequence). This CDR3 is 13 amino acids long. For the CDR3, the DNA is TGTGCCACCAGCAAGAGTTATCGGGATGAGCAGTTCTTC. This encodes CATSKSYRDEQFF.

Here the CDR3 DNA reads TGTGCCATCAGTGAGTCCGGACAGGGTCGATACGAGCAGTACTTC. It specifies CAISESGQGRYEQYF. The chain uses TRBV10-3 and TRBJ2-7; 8 bases agree with TRBD1. The V gene end was trimmed by 0 bases and the J gene end by 4 bases; junction bases not matched to a gene: 5. CDR1 and CDR2 from the germline V gene are ENHRY and SYGVKD. The CDR3 extends over 15 amino acids.